This record covers a single T cell receptor (beta chain). What it binds is not known. This sample was included in a study of cytomegalovirus exposure and HLA in healthy donors. Notes on the study in general: Several of the most significant clusters were apparently associated with common viral pathogens in a later analysis. TCR beta sequences numbering more than 15,000 were associated with HLA alleles at 0.05 false discovery rate in a later analysis.

The ends were cut back, 1 base at V and 1 base at J, with 9 bases in the middle. The CDR3 covers 15 residues. Germline lookup yields CDR1 LNHDA and CDR2 SQIVND (reference sequence). PCR primers comprised 60 Vbeta and 13 Jbeta primers. Only in-frame clones appear in the TCRdb table, and some are missing; sequencing was by immunoSEQ multiplex PCR. The sample contains 110,000 or so clones, 67% of which appear only once. The receptor was derived from a man aged 18 to 29 in good health and CMV-seropositive. The sequenced sample consisted of PBMCs. The chain is built from TRBV19 and TRBJ2-3; D is ambiguous. CDR3 residues: CASSIGGTGTDTQYF. The CDR3, as DNA: TGTGCCAGTAGTATAGGAGGTACCGGCACAGATACGCAGTATTTT.